Each of the 29 T cell receptor beta chains below was sequenced from the same sample in a study of OX40 agonist ivuxolimab in advanced cancers. Sequencing used immunoSEQ multiplex PCR; TCRdb keeps in-frame clones, though not all of them. The repertoire holds under 20,000 clones, with roughly 84% as singletons. The material was CD4+ or CD8+ T cells sorted from blood, obtained in a trial of the OX40 agonist ivuxolimab. The receptors originated from an adult with an advanced solid tumor such as melanoma, head and neck, liver or kidney cancer.

This clone was counted only a few times. The chain carries TRBV7-9 and TRBJ1-2; D might be TRBD1 (6 bases). The CDR3 consists of 16 residues. From germline, CDR1 is SEHNR and CDR2 FQNEAQ (reference sequence). V was pared by 8 bases and J by 6 bases, with 25 bases between. The chain's CDR3 is CASSRGTLLRRDGYTF. The CDR3 nucleotides read TGTGCCAGCTCCCGCGGGACACTCCTTAGGAGGGATGGCTACACCTTC.

The chain is built from TRBV6-5 and TRBJ2-1; D possibly uses TRBD1 or TRBD2 (5 bases each). V lost 2 bases and J 0 bases, leaving 8 bases between the germline ends. Per the germline V gene, CDR1 is MNHEY and CDR2 is SVGAGI. This CDR3 has 15 amino acids. For the CDR3, the DNA is TGTGCCAGCAGTTACGAGGGGAGCTCCTACAATGAGCAGTTCTTC. This gives the protein CASSYEGSSYNEQFF.

The chain joins TRBV10-1 to TRBJ2-5; D unclear. Germline V CDR1 and CDR2: WNHNN, SYGVQD (reference sequence). The CDR3 is made up of 14 amino acids. The V end was cut by 0 bases, the J end by 4 bases, with 9 bases between. CDR3 nucleotide sequence: TGCGCCAGCAGTGAGTCAGGGAAGATAGAGACCCAGTACTTC. Protein product: CASSESGKIETQYF.

The chain combines TRBV25-1 with TRBJ1-1; D call uncertain. Trimming stripped 4 bases from V and 6 bases from J, with 12 bases between. Germline assignment: CDR1 MGHDK and CDR2 SYGVNS. The CDR3 is made up of 13 amino acids. The CDR3 region is CASSARHISEAFF. The DNA of the CDR3 is TGTGCCAGCAGTGCGAGACACATATCTGAAGCTTTCTTT.

V usage is TRBV2 and J usage is TRBJ1-2; 10 positions agree with TRBD1. The V gene end was trimmed by 3 bases and the J gene end by 5 bases; junction bases not matched to a gene: 3. The CDR3 contains 14 residues. Germline V gene lookup returns CDR1 SNHLY and CDR2 FYNNEI. The CDR3 coding sequence is TGTGCCAGCAGTGAGGACAGGGGGGTATATGGCTACACCTTC. Amino acids: CASSEDRGVYGYTF.

The CDR3 sequence: CATSRVKLAGDNEQFF. CDR3 coding DNA: TGTGCCACCAGCAGAGTAAAACTAGCGGGGGACAATGAGCAGTTCTTC. The rearrangement joins TRBV15 to TRBJ2-1; 11 nucleotides align to TRBD2. Germline-derived CDR1 and CDR2 are LNHNV and YYDKDF (reference sequence). Trimming at V came to 1 base and at J to 5 bases, leaving 4 bases not matched to a gene. This CDR3 region has 16 residues.

Here the CDR3 reads CASTPGGGNQPQHF. Written as DNA, the CDR3 is TGTGCCAGCACCCCCGGGGGAGGCAATCAGCCCCAGCATTTT. The chain combines TRBV6-5 with TRBJ1-5, with a weak D call TRBD1 (5 bases). The V and J ends lost 7 bases and 2 bases respectively, with 12 bases between them. The CDR3 has 14 residues. The germline CDR1 and CDR2 sequences are MNHEY and SVGAGI.

This chain links TRBV5-1 with TRBJ2-2; 7 nucleotides agree with TRBD1. V was pared by 3 bases and J by 1 base, with 0 bases of the junction left unmatched. The CDR3 has 14 residues. Per the germline V gene, CDR1 is SGHRS and CDR2 is YFSETQ. The CDR3 DNA is TGCGCCAGCAGCTGGACAGGGAACACCGGGGAGCTGTTTTTT. It codes for CASSWTGNTGELFF.

CDR3 bases: TGTGCCAGCAGTTTCCAGCGGGAGGAGGGAAACATTCAGTACTTC. Amino acid sequence: CASSFQREEGNIQYF. V gene TRBV28 combines with J gene TRBJ2-4; 9 positions match TRBD2. This CDR3 is built from 15 residues. The germline gives CDR1 MDHEN, CDR2 SYDVKM. V lost 3 bases, J lost 6 bases, and 6 bases stayed unmatched.

The rearrangement joins TRBV9 to TRBJ2-4; unclear D gene. There are 13 residues in the CDR3. Looked up from germline, CDR1 is SGDLS and CDR2 is YYNGEE. The ends were cut back, 4 bases at V and 8 bases at J, with 13 bases in the middle. CDR3 nucleotides: TGTGCCAGCAGCCTCCTCCCAAGGGACATTCAGTACTTC. Protein product: CASSLLPRDIQYF.

The gene calls are TRBV29-1 and TRBJ2-7; maybe TRBD1 (5 bases). This CDR3 has 11 residues. Trimming pared 5 bases from V and 3 bases from J, leaving 8 bases between. The germline V gene encodes CDR1 SQVTM and CDR2 ANQGSEA. This chain's CDR3 is CSVHRGYEQYF. CDR3 DNA sequence: TGCAGCGTTCATAGGGGCTACGAGCAGTACTTC.

This clone has more than one count but fewer than ten. Here the CDR3 DNA reads TGTGCCAGCAGCTTGGGGGGGAAACTAGCGGGAGACCCAGATACGCAGTATTTT. Translated: CASSLGGKLAGDPDTQYF. This chain links TRBV5-6 with TRBJ2-3; 11 bases map to TRBD2. CDR1 is SGHDT and CDR2 is YYEEEE in the germline V gene. CDR3 size: 18 residues. After removal of 0 bases from V and 4 bases from J, the junction contained 10 bases not matched to a gene.

This chain's CDR3 is CASSVSAGVFNEQFF. DNA of the CDR3: TGTGCCAGCAGCGTATCGGCGGGGGTGTTCAATGAGCAGTTCTTC. This chain links TRBV9 with TRBJ2-1; 7 positions agree with TRBD2. This CDR3 is built from 15 residues. V shed 1 base and J 6 bases; nucleotides not matched to a gene: 7. Germline loops: CDR1 SGDLS, CDR2 YYNGEE.

This sequence joins TRBV14 and TRBJ2-1, with D possibly being TRBD2 (7 bases). V was cut by 4 bases and J by 8 bases, with 21 bases left in between. The CDR3 totals 16 residues. CDR1 is SGHDN, CDR2 FVKESK, per germline. CDR3 sequence: CASSLQGGGRIDEQFF. CDR3 bases: TGTGCCAGCAGCCTACAAGGGGGGGGGCGCATCGATGAGCAGTTCTTC.

CDR3 residues: CASTPQRQGMNTEAFF. In DNA form, the CDR3 reads TGTGCCAGCACACCTCAACGACAGGGGATGAACACTGAAGCTTTCTTT. This chain links TRBV2 with TRBJ1-1; 8 positions agree with TRBD1. CDR1 SNHLY and CDR2 FYNNEI come from the germline V gene. The length of the CDR3 is 16 residues. J gave up 0 bases and V 7 bases, and 10 bases lay outside the gene matches.

This clone has more than one count but fewer than ten. The V gene is TRBV2, the J gene TRBJ2-5, with 12 bases aligning to TRBD2. Germline V CDR1 and CDR2: SNHLY, FYNNEI. The CDR3 is 17 residues long. V was clipped by 1 base and J by 0 bases; unmatched bases: 3. CDR3 protein: CASSEGLAGDYQETQYF. The DNA of the CDR3 is TGTGCCAGCAGTGAAGGACTAGCGGGGGATTACCAAGAGACCCAGTACTTC.

The rearrangement uses TRBV6-5 and TRBJ1-1; the D is unclear. The CDR3 consists of 13 residues. V dropped 5 bases and J dropped 7 bases, with 14 bases sitting between them. Germline V lookup: CDR1 MNHEY, CDR2 SVGAGI. CDR3 coding DNA: TGTGCCAGCAGTACCTCGTTAGAGAGTGAAGCTTTCTTT. This encodes CASSTSLESEAFF.

The chain is built from TRBV7-8 and TRBJ2-1; 7 bases agree with TRBD1. CDR3 size: 15 residues. J gave up 5 bases and V 5 bases, and 9 bases lay outside the gene matches. The germline V gene has CDR1 SGHVS and CDR2 FQNEAQ. The CDR3: CASSPQGVAHNEQFF. CDR3 DNA: TGTGCCAGCAGCCCCCAGGGGGTAGCGCACAATGAGCAGTTCTTC.

The chain links TRBV11-2 to TRBJ1-4, with D tentatively TRBD1 (6 bases). Germline V gives CDR1 SGHAT, CDR2 FQNNGV. The V end was cut by 6 bases, the J end by 7 bases, with 12 bases between. CDR3 length equals 13 residues. The CDR3 here is CASSSGGAEKLFF. The CDR3 coding sequence is TGTGCCAGCAGTTCGGGGGGCGCTGAAAAACTGTTTTTT.

This chain uses TRBV19 with TRBJ2-3; D is undetermined. Germline CDR1 LNHDA, CDR2 SQIVND (reference sequence). The V end lost 5 bases, the J end lost 4 bases, and 13 bases lay between the germline ends. This CDR3 has 14 residues. The CDR3 DNA sequence: TGTGCCAGTAGTGGCCAGCGCGTTTCAGATACGCAGTATTTT. Translating gives CASSGQRVSDTQYF.

The CDR3 sequence: CASSPSTGSSNQPQHF. The CDR3, as DNA: TGTGCCAGCAGCCCCTCGACAGGGTCCAGCAATCAGCCCCAGCATTTT. The genes are TRBV7-8 and TRBJ1-5, with 7 bases matching TRBD1. The CDR3 has 16 amino acids. Trimming removed 5 bases from V and 1 base from J; junction bases left unmatched: 8. Germline V gene sequence: CDR1 SGHVS, CDR2 FQNEAQ.

This clone occurred once. The chain combines TRBV7-3 with TRBJ2-7; weak D call: TRBD1 (6 bases). Germline V gene data show CDR1 as SGHTA and CDR2 as FQGTGA. The CDR3 contains 17 residues. The V gene lost 4 bases and the J gene lost 3 bases, with 22 bases spanning the gap. DNA for the CDR3: TGTGCCAGCAGCTCCACGAACCGACAGGAGAGAAACTACGAGCAGTACTTC. Encoded protein: CASSSTNRQERNYEQYF.

The J gene is TRBJ2-7, the V gene TRBV11-2, with D perhaps TRBD1 (5 bases). The V end lost 4 bases, the J end lost 6 bases, and 13 bases lay between the germline ends. This CDR3 has 13 amino acids. The germline gives CDR1 SGHAT, CDR2 FQNNGV. CDR3 loop: CASSYKTVSEQYF. The CDR3 DNA follows: TGTGCCAGCAGCTACAAGACAGTAAGCGAGCAGTACTTC.

The rearrangement joins TRBV19 to TRBJ1-5, with D maybe TRBD1 (5 bases). Germline V lookup: CDR1 LNHDA, CDR2 SQIVND (reference sequence). This CDR3 comprises 14 residues. V lost 1 base, J lost 3 bases, and 7 bases lay in between. As DNA, the CDR3 is TGTGCCAGTAGTATAGGACAGAACAATCAGCCCCAGCATTTT. Its protein product is CASSIGQNNQPQHF.

The chain carries TRBV7-9 and TRBJ2-7; D unclear. There are 13 residues in the CDR3. The germline gives CDR1 SEHNR, CDR2 FQNEAQ (reference sequence). V lost 0 bases to trimming and J lost 3 bases, with 6 bases between them. The DNA for the CDR3 is TGTGCCAGCAGCTTAGCGTCCGACTACGAGCAGTACTTC. It yields the protein CASSLASDYEQYF.

This chain joins TRBV19 and TRBJ2-3, with 11 bases matching TRBD2. Germline CDR1 is LNHDA and CDR2 is SQIVND (reference sequence). Trimming cost V 7 bases and J 3 bases; bases outside gene matches: 6. The length of the CDR3 is 15 residues. CDR3 coding DNA: TGTGCCAGTACCCTAGCGGGGGGCCTAACAGATACGCAGTATTTT. This translates into CASTLAGGLTDTQYF.

The chain carries TRBV9 and TRBJ2-2; TRBD2 agrees at 8 bases. Trimming cost V 0 bases and J 8 bases; bases outside gene matches: 9. CDR1 is SGDLS, CDR2 YYNGEE, per germline. The CDR3 loop spans 16 amino acids. The CDR3 DNA is TGTGCCAGCAGCGTAGCTACTGGCGGGGGGCCGGGGGAGCTGTTTTTT. Translated, it gives CASSVATGGGPGELFF.

CDR3 region: CASSDNTPGELFF. In nucleotides, the CDR3 is TGCGCCAGCAGTGACAACACCCCCGGGGAGCTGTTTTTT. This chain joins TRBV10-1 and TRBJ2-2; no reliable D call. The CDR3 loop spans 13 amino acids. V lost 3 bases, J lost 6 bases, and 8 bases lay in between. Germline V CDR1 and CDR2: WNHNN, SYGVQD (reference sequence).

This clone occurred a few times. The CDR3 DNA is TGTGCCAGCAGCTACCCCGTGGGGATCCAAGAGACCCAGTACTTC. It translates to CASSYPVGIQETQYF. V gene TRBV7-9 combines with J gene TRBJ2-5; D not resolved. The CDR3 spans 15 residues. Trimming removed 4 bases at V and 1 base at J, with 13 bases between. Looked up from germline, CDR1 is SEHNR and CDR2 is FQNEAQ (reference sequence). Filled out from reference TRBV7-9 and TRBJ2-5, the complete variable domain reads DTGVSQNPRHKITKRGQNVTFRCDPISEHNRLYWYRQTLGQGPEFLTYFQNEAQLEKSRLLSDRFSAERPKGSFSTLEIQRTEQGDSAMYLCASSYPVGIQETQYFGPGTRLLVL.